A single sample is the source of the 11 T cell receptor beta chains below, sequenced in a study of low-dose radiotherapy and immunotherapy resistance in tumors. TRAV- and TRBV-specific primers primed first-strand cDNA, covering alpha and beta chains. Both a constant-region primer and a V-primer adapter served to amplify TCRs across around 20 PCR cycles. In TCRdb, the reads were re-called with MiXCR into one record per CDR3 protein. The top ten hold 2.8% of the sample, which has tens of thousands of distinct CDR3 sequences, about a sixth seen once. Documented time point: before trial treatment. Source: PBMCs, taken before treatment. These receptors originate from a male donor with prostate cancer.

V gene TRBV12-3 or TRBV12-4 combines with J gene TRBJ2-1; 14 nucleotides agree with TRBD2. There are 17 residues in the CDR3. The V and J ends lost 5 bases and 2 bases, in that order; junction bases with no gene match: 5. CDR3: CASSKRLAGGPYNEQFF. The CDR3 bases are TGTGCCAGCAGTAAAAGACTAGCGGGGGGGCCCTACAATGAGCAGTTCTTC.

This clonotype was picked up many times. J is TRBJ2-5 and V is TRBV3-1; possible D gene TRBD1, 5 bases. The CDR3 covers 15 residues. Trimming cost V 0 bases and J 5 bases, with 13 bases left between them. The germline V gene encodes CDR1 LGHDT and CDR2 YNNKEL (reference sequence). CDR3 protein: CASSQDWGGQETQYF. The CDR3 coding sequence is TGTGCCAGCAGCCAAGATTGGGGCGGCCAGGAGACCCAGTACTTC.

This clonotype was seen ten or more times. Germline and junction disagree at one end, which may indicate a read error. V gene TRBV5-1 combines with J gene TRBJ2-3, with 7 bases fitting TRBD1. The CDR3 is 16 amino acids. In germline, CDR1 is SGHRS, CDR2 YFSETQ. CDR3: CASSLWTGRTTDTQYF. In DNA, the CDR3 is TGTGCCAGCAGCCTCTGGACAGGTCGTACGACAGATACGCAGTATTTT.

This clonotype was recorded at least ten times. CDR3 in amino acids: CASTSWGNTEAFF. CDR3 nucleotide sequence: TGTGCCAGCACCTCTTGGGGGAACACTGAAGCTTTCTTT. The chain is built from TRBV27 and TRBJ1-1; the D is unclear. From germline, CDR1 is MNHEY and CDR2 SMNVEV (reference sequence). The CDR3 length is 13 residues. V gave up 7 bases and J gave up 1 base, with 10 bases separating them.

V and J are TRBV7-9 and TRBJ2-3; D is unclear. Trimming pared 1 base from V and 4 bases from J, leaving 6 bases between. The CDR3 has 13 residues. Per the germline V gene, CDR1 is SEHNR and CDR2 is FQNEAQ (reference sequence). DNA for the CDR3: TGTGCCAGCAGCTTAGTGGAATCAGATACGCAGTATTTT. Protein sequence: CASSLVESDTQYF.

This clonotype has at least ten counts. The rearrangement links TRBV27 to TRBJ2-4; the match to TRBD1 covers 8 bases. The germline gives CDR1 MNHEY, CDR2 SMNVEV (reference sequence). The CDR3 covers 19 residues. The junction had 15 bases not matched to a gene; V was cut back by 5 bases and J by 0 bases. CDR3 sequence: CASSPRTGYGILAKNIQYF. The CDR3 DNA reads as TGTGCCAGCAGTCCGCGGACAGGGTACGGGATTCTAGCCAAAAACATTCAGTACTTC.

There are many counts of this clonotype. This chain links TRBV19 with TRBJ1-5, with 9 bases fitting TRBD1. Trimming at V came to 4 bases and at J to 2 bases, leaving 9 bases not matched to a gene. In germline, CDR1 is LNHDA, CDR2 SQIVND (reference sequence). The length of the CDR3 is 17 residues. The CDR3 DNA follows: TGTGCCAGTAGTACCTCCGGGACAGGGTTCGGCAATCAGCCCCAGCATTTT. This sequence encodes CASSTSGTGFGNQPQHF.

This clonotype was detected ten times or more. The CDR3 DNA follows: TGTGCCAGCAGTTACTCTCCTACAACTAATGAAAAACTGTTTTTT. Encoded protein: CASSYSPTTNEKLFF. The gene calls are TRBV6-6 and TRBJ1-4; the D is unclear. CDR1 is MNHNY and CDR2 is SVGAGI in the germline V gene (reference sequence). V was clipped by 0 bases and J by 0 bases, with 5 bases between them. This CDR3 is built from 15 residues.

This clonotype was seen ten or more times. The chain carries TRBV29-1 and TRBJ2-5; TRBD1 agrees at 8 bases. The CDR3 covers 12 residues. Germline values: CDR1 SQVTM, CDR2 ANQGSEA. The J segment lost 4 bases and the V segment lost 7 bases, leaving 5 bases of the junction unmatched. CDR3 amino acids: CSAGQGGETQYF. The DNA of the CDR3 is TGCAGCGCCGGACAGGGAGGAGAGACCCAGTACTTC.

The chain links TRBV21-1 to TRBJ2-1; TRBD2, the D gene given by the table, was not confirmed from the DNA. TRBV21-1 is labeled a pseudogene. The CDR3 runs to 16 residues. The CDR3 coding sequence is TGTGCCAGCAGCCTCCGGGCCCCAGCCTCCTACAATGAGCAGTTCTTC. Translated: CASSLRAPASYNEQFF.

This clonotype was recorded many times. The chain recombines TRBV30 with TRBJ1-1; D call uncertain. The length of the CDR3 is 13 residues. Trimming pared 1 base from V and 1 base from J, leaving 7 bases between. CDR1 and CDR2 (germline): GTSNPN, SVGIG (reference sequence). CDR3 in amino acids: CAWSATRNTEAFF. CDR3 coding DNA: TGTGCCTGGAGTGCTACAAGGAACACTGAAGCTTTCTTT. The whole variable domain, remainder taken from reference TRBV30 and TRBJ1-1, is SQTIHQWPATLVQPVGSPLSLECTVEGTSNPNLYWYRQAAGRGLQLLFYSVGIGQISSEVPQNLSASRPQDRQFILSSKKLLLSDSGFYLCAWSATRNTEAFFGQGTRLTVV.